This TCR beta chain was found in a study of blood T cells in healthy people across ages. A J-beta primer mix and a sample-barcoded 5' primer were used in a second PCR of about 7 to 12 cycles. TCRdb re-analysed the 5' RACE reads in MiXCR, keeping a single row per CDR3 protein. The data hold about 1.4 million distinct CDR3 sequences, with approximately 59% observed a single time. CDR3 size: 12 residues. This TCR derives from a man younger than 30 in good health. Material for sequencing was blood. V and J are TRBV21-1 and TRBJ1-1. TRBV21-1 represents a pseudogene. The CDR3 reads CASSSQCTEAFF. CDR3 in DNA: TGTGCCAGCAGCTCGCAGTGCACTGAAGCTTTCTTT.